This T cell receptor (beta chain) originates from a study of cytomegalovirus exposure and HLA in healthy donors. Study-wide findings and caveats: A later analysis linked a missense DCLRE1C variant to TCR beta V- and J-gene trimming.

Everyone who donated was a healthy bone marrow donor. Concerning this clone itself: Its specificity is not known.

13 Jbeta primers and 60 Vbeta primers were used for the PCR. Produced via immunoSEQ multiplex PCR; TCRdb's table is partial and in-frame only. The sample has fewer than 150,000 clones, and its top ten clones hold around 4%. This CDR3 has 13 amino acids. Trimming shortened V by 1 base and J by 2 bases, and 6 bases separated the two germline ends. Germline CDR1 and CDR2: MGHRA and YSYEKL. The material sequenced was PBMCs. The chain uses TRBV4-1 and TRBJ2-7; no firm D call. The TCR sequence derives from a young man in good health and CMV-seronegative. CDR3 in DNA: TGCGCCAGCAGCCAAGTCCAGGCCTACGAGCAGTACTTC. As protein: CASSQVQAYEQYF.